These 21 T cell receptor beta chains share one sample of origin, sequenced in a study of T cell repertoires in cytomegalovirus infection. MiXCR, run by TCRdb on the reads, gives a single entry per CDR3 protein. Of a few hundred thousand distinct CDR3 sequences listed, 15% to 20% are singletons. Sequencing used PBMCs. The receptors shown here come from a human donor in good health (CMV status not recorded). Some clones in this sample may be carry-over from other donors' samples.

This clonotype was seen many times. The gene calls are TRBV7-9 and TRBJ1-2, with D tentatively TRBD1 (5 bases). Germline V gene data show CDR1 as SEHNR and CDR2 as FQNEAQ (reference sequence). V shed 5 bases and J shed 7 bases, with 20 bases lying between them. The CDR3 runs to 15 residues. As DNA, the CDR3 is TGTGCCAGCAGCCCCCTGGATGCGGGGCCGGGTGGCTACACCTTC. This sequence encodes CASSPLDAGPGGYTF.

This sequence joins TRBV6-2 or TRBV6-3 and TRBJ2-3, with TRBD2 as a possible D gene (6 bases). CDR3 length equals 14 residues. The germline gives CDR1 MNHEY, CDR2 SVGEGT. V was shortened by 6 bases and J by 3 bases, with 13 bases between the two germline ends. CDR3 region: CASRGGRTTDTQYF. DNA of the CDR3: TGTGCCAGCAGGGGGGGACGAACAACAGATACGCAGTATTTT.

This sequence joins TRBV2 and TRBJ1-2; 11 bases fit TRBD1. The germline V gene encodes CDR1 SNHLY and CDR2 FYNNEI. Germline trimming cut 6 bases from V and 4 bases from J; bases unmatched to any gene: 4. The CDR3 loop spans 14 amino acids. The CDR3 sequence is CASRPGQGVYGYTF. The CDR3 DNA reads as TGTGCCAGCAGGCCGGGACAGGGGGTCTATGGCTACACCTTC.

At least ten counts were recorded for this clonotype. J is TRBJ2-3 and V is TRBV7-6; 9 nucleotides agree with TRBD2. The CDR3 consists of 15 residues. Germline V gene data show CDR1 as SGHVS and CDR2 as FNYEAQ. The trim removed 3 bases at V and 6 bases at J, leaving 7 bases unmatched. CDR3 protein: CASSLLGLALDTQYF. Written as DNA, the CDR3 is TGTGCCAGCAGCTTGCTGGGACTAGCTTTGGATACGCAGTATTTT.

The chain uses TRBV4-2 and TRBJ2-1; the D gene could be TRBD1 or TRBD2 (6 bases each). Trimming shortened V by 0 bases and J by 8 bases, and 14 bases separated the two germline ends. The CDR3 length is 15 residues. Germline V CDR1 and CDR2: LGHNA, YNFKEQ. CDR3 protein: CASSQEGGRLDEQFF. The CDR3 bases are TGTGCCAGCAGCCAAGAGGGGGGCCGTTTGGATGAGCAGTTCTTC.

In nucleotides, the CDR3 is TGTGCCAGCTCAAATAACTGGGGGACTGAAGCTTTCTTT. It yields the protein CASSNNWGTEAFF. The rearrangement links TRBV18 to TRBJ1-1; a weak D match, TRBD1 (5 bases). The germline gives CDR1 KGHSH, CDR2 LQKENI. The CDR3 spans 13 residues. The V gene lost 5 bases and the J gene lost 5 bases, with 12 bases spanning the gap.

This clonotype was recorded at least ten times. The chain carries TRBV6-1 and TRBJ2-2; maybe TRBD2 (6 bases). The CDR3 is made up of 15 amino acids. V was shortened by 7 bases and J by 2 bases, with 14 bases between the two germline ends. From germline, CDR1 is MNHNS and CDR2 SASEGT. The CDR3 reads CASTYGTPNTGELFF. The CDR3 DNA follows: TGTGCCAGCACCTATGGGACTCCCAACACCGGGGAGCTGTTTTTT.

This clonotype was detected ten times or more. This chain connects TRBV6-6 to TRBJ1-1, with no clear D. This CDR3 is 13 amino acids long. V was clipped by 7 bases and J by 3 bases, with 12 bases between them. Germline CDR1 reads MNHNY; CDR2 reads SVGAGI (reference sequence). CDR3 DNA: TGTGCCAGCACCCACCCCCCAGACACTGAAGCTTTCTTT. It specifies CASTHPPDTEAFF.

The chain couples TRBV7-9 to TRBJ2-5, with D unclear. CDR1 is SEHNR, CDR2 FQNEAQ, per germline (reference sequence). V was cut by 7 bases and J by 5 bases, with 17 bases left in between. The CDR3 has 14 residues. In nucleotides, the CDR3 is TGTGCCAGCACCCTCCGGGTAGGAATGGAGACCCAGTACTTC. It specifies CASTLRVGMETQYF.

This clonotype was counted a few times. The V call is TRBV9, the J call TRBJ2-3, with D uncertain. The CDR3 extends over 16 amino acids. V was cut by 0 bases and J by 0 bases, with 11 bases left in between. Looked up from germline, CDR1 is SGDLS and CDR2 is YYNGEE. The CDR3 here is CASSVAFHTSTDTQYF. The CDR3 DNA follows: TGTGCCAGCAGCGTAGCGTTCCACACTAGCACAGATACGCAGTATTTT.

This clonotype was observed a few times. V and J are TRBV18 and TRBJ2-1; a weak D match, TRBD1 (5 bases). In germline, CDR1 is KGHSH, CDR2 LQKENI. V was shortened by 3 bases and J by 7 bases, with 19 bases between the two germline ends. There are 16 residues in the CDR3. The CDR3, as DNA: TGTGCCAGCTCACCCAGAGAAGCAGGGAACGTGAATGAGCAGTTCTTC. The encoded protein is CASSPREAGNVNEQFF.

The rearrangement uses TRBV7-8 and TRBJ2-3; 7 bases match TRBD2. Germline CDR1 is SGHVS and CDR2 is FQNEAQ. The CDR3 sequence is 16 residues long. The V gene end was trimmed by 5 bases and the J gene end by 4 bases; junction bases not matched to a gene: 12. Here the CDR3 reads CASSQPTGLAADTQYF. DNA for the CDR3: TGTGCCAGCAGCCAACCAACCGGGCTAGCGGCAGATACGCAGTATTTT.

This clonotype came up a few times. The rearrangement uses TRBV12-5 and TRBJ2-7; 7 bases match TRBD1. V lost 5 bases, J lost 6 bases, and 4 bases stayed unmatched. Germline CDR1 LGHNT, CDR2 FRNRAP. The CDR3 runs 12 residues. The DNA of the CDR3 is TGTGCTAGTGGTCCGACAGGGTTCGAGCAGTACTTC. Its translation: CASGPTGFEQYF.

CDR3: CASSLGTASSYNSPLHF. For the CDR3, the DNA is TGTGCCAGCAGCTTAGGGACGGCAAGCTCCTATAATTCACCCCTCCACTTT. V and J are TRBV7-2 and TRBJ1-6, with no clear D. From germline, CDR1 is SGHTA and CDR2 FQGNSA. V was pared by 1 base and J by 0 bases, with 10 bases between. The CDR3 is 17 amino acids.

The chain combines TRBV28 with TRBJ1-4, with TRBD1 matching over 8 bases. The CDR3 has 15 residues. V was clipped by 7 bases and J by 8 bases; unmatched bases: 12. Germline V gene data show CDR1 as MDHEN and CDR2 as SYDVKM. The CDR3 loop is CASTITPGGAEKLFF. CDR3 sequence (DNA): TGTGCCAGCACCATTACCCCAGGGGGCGCGGAAAAACTGTTTTTT.

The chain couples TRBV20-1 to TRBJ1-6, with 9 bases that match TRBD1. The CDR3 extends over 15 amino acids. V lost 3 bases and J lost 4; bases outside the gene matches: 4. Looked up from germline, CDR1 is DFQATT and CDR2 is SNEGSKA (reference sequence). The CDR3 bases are TGCAGTGCTAGGGACAGGGGAAAATATAATTCACCCCTCCACTTT. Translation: CSARDRGKYNSPLHF.

The CDR3 sequence is CASSQDSSGANVLTF. The CDR3 DNA reads as TGTGCCAGCAGCCAAGACAGCTCTGGGGCCAACGTCCTGACTTTC. The gene calls are TRBV7-6 and TRBJ2-6; the D gene is possibly TRBD1 (5 bases). Germline assignment: CDR1 SGHVS and CDR2 FNYEAQ. V gave up 5 bases and J gave up 0 bases, with 8 bases separating them. The CDR3 has 15 residues.

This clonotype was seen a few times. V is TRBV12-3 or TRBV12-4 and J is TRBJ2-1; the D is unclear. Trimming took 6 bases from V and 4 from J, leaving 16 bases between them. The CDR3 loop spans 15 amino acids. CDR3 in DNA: TGTGCCAGCAGCACTCTAGGGATAGGATACAATGAGCAGTTCTTC. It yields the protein CASSTLGIGYNEQFF.

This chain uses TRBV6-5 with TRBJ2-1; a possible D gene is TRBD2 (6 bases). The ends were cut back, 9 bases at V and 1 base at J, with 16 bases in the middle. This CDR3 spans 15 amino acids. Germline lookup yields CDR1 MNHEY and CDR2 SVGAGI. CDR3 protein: CASTRRGRSYNEQFF. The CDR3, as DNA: TGTGCCAGTACCCGGCGGGGACGGTCCTACAATGAGCAGTTCTTC.

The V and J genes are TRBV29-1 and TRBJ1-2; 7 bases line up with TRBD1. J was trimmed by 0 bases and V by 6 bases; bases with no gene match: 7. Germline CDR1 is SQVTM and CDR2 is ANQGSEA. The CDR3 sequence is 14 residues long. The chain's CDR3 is CSVSRGGANYGYTF. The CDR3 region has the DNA TGCAGCGTATCGAGAGGGGGCGCTAACTATGGCTACACCTTC.

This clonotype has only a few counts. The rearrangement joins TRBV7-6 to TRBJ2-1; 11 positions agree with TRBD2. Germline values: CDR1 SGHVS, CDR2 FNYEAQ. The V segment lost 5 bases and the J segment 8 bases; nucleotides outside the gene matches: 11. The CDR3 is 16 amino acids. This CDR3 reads CASSPTLAGGSHEQFF. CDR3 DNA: TGTGCCAGCAGCCCCACCCTAGCGGGAGGCTCCCATGAGCAGTTCTTC.